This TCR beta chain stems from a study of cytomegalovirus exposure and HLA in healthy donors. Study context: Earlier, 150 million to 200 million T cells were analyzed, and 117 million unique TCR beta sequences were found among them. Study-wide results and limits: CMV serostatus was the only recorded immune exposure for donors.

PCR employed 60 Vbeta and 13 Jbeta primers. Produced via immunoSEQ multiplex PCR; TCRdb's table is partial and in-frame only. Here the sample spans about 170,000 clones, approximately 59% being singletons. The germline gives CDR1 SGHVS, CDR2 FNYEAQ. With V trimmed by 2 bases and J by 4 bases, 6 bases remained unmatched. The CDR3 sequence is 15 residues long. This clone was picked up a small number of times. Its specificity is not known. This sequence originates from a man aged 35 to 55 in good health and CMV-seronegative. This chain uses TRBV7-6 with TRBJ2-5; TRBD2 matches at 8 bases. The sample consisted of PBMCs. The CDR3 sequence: CASSLKFGGVETQYF. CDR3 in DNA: TGTGCCAGCAGCTTAAAGTTCGGGGGGGTAGAGACCCAGTACTTC. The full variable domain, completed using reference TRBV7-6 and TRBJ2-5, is GAGVSQSPRYKVTKRGQDVALRCDPISGHVSLYWYRQALGQGPEFLTYFNYEAQQDKSGLPNDRFSAERPEGSISTLTIQRTEQRDSAMYRCASSLKFGGVETQYFGPGTRLLVL.